A selection of T cell receptor beta chains follows, all from one sample in a study of Ad26.COV2.S vaccination and SARS-CoV-2 variants. The method was immunoSEQ multiplex PCR; TCRdb's version includes in-frame clones alone and lacks a portion of them. This table has some 350,000 clones, approximately 85% appearing once. Source: peripheral blood, taken in a trial of Ad26.COV2.S vaccine versus placebo. These receptor sequences come from a person between 18 and 65 years old who received the Ad26.COV2.S COVID-19 vaccine or a placebo. Both conserved end residues are trimmed from each CDR3. The order of the fields is J gene, clone size, V gene, CDR3 protein. Rows may omit the clone size; those that give it use once, few, many or a size class.

>TRBJ2-3|.|TRBV7-5
ARSLAGQGLVTDTQY
>TRBJ2-5|.|TRBV25-1
ASSEYTGEETQY
>TRBJ1-1|.|TRBV19
ASSIPRASEAF
>TRBJ2-3|.|TRBV18
ASSRGQGGTDTQY
>TRBJ2-7|once|TRBV10-3
AISESDYEQY
>TRBJ1-1|.|TRBV18
ASSPGGNTEAF
>TRBJ2-1|.|TRBV11-2
ASSRSSGKSHNEQF
>TRBJ1-2|.|TRBV2
ASSPQGARGYT
>TRBJ1-4|.|TRBV23-1
ASSQSAPLTGLGEKLF
>TRBJ1-5|.|TRBV7-9
ASSLARGPGQPQH
>TRBJ2-3|.|TRBV4-1
ASSQGPPQAGGADTQY
>TRBJ1-2|.|TRBV6-2/TRBV6-3
ASSYSGGPYGYT
>TRBJ2-7|.|TRBV5-6
ASRHGASGSIQSPY
>TRBJ2-2|.|TRBV7-9
ASSSTMTGELF
>TRBJ1-2|.|TRBV12-3/TRBV12-4
ASSLGQTYGYT
>TRBJ1-6|.|TRBV9
ASSSDTNNSPLH
>TRBJ2-3|.|TRBV14
ASSQGGSPLAQY
>TRBJ2-3|.|TRBV19
ASGPSGTDTQY
>TRBJ1-2|.|TRBV2
ASSGTATYGYT
>TRBJ2-2|once|TRBV10-3
AISSGTHANTGELF
>TRBJ1-3|.|TRBV3-1/TRBV3-2
ASSQGDGYSGNTIY
>TRBJ1-2|.|TRBV28
ASRLSQGNNGYT
>TRBJ1-6|few|TRBV5-1
ASSPTSGRNSPLH
>TRBJ1-2|.|TRBV7-2
ASSVRGRRGYT
>TRBJ2-7|.|TRBV5-4
ASSLGDRGREQY
>TRBJ1-6|.|TRBV7-9
ASSSPLAGVGNSPLH
>TRBJ2-1|.|TRBV9
ASGTLYNEQF
>TRBJ2-7|.|TRBV9
ASSLGTGVGEQY
>TRBJ1-1|.|TRBV6-5
ASIWTESDTEAF
>TRBJ2-5|.|TRBV5-1
ASSGGGRETQY
>TRBJ2-7|.|TRBV10-3
AISTDRGEQY
>TRBJ2-2|few|TRBV19
ATNLAGGFTGELF
>TRBJ2-3|.|TRBV11-2
ASSPVGYTQY
>TRBJ2-5|.|TRBV5-4
ASSLGGSGQETQY
>TRBJ2-1|.|TRBV6-5
ASRPLGGNEQF
>TRBJ1-1|.|TRBV9
ASSGRDSEMNTEAF
>TRBJ2-1|.|TRBV6-5
ATKKSGGPINEQF
>TRBJ2-1|.|TRBV9
ASSPGTHYNEQF
>TRBJ1-3|many|TRBV3-1/TRBV3-2
ASRATAISGNTIY
>TRBJ2-3|.|TRBV29-1
THSRGTSTDTQY
>TRBJ1-2|.|TRBV9
ASSVDPVSNYGYT
>TRBJ2-7|.|TRBV6-5
ASSYGRGARYEQY
>TRBJ2-5|.|TRBV11-2
ASSTSETQY
>TRBJ2-7|.|TRBV6-2/TRBV6-3
ASSFDRERTYEQY
>TRBJ1-2|once|TRBV11-2
ASSLGRAVNYGYT
>TRBJ2-1|.|TRBV7-2
ASSLARTSGRTSYNEQF